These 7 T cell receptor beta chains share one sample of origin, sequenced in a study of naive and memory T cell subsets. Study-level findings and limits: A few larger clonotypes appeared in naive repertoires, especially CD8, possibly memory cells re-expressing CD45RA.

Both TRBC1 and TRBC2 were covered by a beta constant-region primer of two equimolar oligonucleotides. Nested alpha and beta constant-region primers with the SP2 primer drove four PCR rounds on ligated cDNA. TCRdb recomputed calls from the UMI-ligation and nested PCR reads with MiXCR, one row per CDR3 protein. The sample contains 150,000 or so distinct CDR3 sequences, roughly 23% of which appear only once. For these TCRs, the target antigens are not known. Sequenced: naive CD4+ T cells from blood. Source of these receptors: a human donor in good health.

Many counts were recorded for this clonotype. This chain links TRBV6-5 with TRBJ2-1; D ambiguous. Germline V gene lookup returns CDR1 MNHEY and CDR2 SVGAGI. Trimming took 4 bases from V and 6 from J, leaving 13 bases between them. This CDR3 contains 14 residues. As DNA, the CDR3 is TGTGCCAGCAGTTGGGCTATTAACTTCAATGAGCAGTTCTTC. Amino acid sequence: CASSWAINFNEQFF.

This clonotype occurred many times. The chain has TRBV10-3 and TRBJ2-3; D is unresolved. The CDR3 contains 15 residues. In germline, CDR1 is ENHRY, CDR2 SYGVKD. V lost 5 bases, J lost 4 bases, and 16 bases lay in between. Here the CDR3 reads CAISWTPEPPDTQYF. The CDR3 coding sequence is TGTGCCATCAGTTGGACCCCCGAACCGCCAGATACGCAGTATTTT.

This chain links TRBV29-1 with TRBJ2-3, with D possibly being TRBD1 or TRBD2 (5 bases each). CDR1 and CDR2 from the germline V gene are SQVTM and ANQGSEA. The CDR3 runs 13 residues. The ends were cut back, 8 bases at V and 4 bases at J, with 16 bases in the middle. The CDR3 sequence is CSIARGPADTQYF. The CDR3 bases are TGCAGCATTGCTCGGGGCCCTGCAGATACGCAGTATTTT.

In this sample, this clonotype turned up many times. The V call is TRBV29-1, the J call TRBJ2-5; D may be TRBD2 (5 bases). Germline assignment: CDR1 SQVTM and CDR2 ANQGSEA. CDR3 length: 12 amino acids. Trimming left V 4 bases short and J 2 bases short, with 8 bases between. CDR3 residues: CSVGTGQETQYF. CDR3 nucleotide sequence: TGCAGCGTTGGGACGGGACAAGAGACCCAGTACTTC.

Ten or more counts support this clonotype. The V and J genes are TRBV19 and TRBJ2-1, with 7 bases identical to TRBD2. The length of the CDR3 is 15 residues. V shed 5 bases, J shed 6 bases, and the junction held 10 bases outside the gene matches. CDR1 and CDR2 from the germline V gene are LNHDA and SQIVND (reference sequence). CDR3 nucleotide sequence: TGTGCCAGTAGTTTTTGGACGGGAGGCAGCAATGAGCAGTTCTTC. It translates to CASSFWTGGSNEQFF.

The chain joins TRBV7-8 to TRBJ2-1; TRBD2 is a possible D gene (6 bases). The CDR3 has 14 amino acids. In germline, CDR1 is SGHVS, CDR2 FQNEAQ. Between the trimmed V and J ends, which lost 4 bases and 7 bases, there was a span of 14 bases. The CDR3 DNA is TGTGCCAGCAGCTCCACGGGAGCTCGGAATGAGCAGTTCTTC. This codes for CASSSTGARNEQFF.

The CDR3 coding sequence is TGTGCCAGCAGCTCACCCTCTAGCGGGAGAAGGCATGAGCAGTTCTTC. The encoded protein is CASSSPSSGRRHEQFF. V gene TRBV6-1 combines with J gene TRBJ2-1, with 10 bases matching TRBD2. CDR1 is MNHNS, CDR2 SASEGT, per germline. V shed 6 bases and J 8 bases; nucleotides not matched to a gene: 13. The CDR3 sequence is 16 residues long.